This T cell receptor beta chain was sequenced for a study of T cells in Graves' hyperthyroidism and ophthalmopathy. Whole-study context: Prior to any treatment, at the point of initial diagnosis, peripheral blood was collected. Study-wide results and limits: Ophthalmopathy was identified by the model a median 6.5 months ahead of onset.

The study enrolled patients aged 18 to 65 with newly diagnosed hyperthyroidism of under 2 months' duration. In making diagnoses, clinical symptoms, serum thyroxine and TRAb, thyroid ultrasound and orbital computed tomography were all used. V shed 4 bases and J 10 bases; nucleotides not matched to a gene: 5. CDR3 size: 15 residues. Germline CDR1 is MNHEY and CDR2 is SVGAGI. Amplified regions were TCR beta CDR3 sequences from RNA transcripts. RT-PCR in the first round (using the HTBI primer set) targeted the TCR CDR3. A single record per CDR3 protein comes from TCRdb applying MiXCR to the multiplex PCR reads. The sample has 450,000 to 650,000 distinct CDR3 sequences, less than 25% seen once. A remark on this clonotype: No antigen is known for it.

The chain links TRBV6-5 to TRBJ1-6, with 12 bases matching TRBD1. The TCR comes from a man aged 18 to 35 with Graves' hyperthyroidism. The sequencing input was blood. The CDR3 nucleotides read TGTGCCAGCAGTTTCCTGGGACAGGGGGCCTCACCCCTCCACTTT. Translation gives CASSFLGQGASPLHF.